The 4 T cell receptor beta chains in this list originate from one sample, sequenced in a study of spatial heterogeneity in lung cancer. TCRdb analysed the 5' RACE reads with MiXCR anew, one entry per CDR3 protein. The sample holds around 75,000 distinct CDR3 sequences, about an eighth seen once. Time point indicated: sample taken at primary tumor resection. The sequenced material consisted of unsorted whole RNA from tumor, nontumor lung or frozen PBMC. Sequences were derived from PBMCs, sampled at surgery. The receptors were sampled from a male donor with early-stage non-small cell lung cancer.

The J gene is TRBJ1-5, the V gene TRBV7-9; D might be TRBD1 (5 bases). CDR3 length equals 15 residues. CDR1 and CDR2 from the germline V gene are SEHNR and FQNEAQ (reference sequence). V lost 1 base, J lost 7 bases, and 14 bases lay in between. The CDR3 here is CASSLDGPGRQPQHF. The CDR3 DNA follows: TGTGCCAGCAGCTTAGATGGGCCAGGGCGCCAGCCCCAGCATTTT.

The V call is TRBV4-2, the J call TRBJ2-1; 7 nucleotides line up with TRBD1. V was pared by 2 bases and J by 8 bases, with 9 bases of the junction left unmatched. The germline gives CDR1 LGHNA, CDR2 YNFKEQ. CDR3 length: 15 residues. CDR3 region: CASSQLQGRTDEQFF. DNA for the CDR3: TGTGCCAGCAGCCAACTACAGGGGCGGACTGATGAGCAGTTCTTC.

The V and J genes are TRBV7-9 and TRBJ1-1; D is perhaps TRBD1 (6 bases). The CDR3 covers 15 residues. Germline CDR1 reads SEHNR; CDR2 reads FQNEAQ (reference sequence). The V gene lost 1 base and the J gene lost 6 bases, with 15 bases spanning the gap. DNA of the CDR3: TGTGCCAGCAGCTTAGTTCAGGGGCGGGTTGCTGAAGCTTTCTTT. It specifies CASSLVQGRVAEAFF. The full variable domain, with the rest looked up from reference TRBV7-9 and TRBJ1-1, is DTGVSQNPRHKITKRGQNVTFRCDPISEHNRLYWYRQTLGQGPEFLTYFQNEAQLEKSRLLSDRFSAERPKGSFSTLEIQRTEQGDSAMYLCASSLVQGRVAEAFFGQGTRLTVV.

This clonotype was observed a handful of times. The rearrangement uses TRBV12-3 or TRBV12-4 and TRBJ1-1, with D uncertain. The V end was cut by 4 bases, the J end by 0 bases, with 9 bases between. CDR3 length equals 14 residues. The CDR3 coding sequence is TGTGCCAGCAGTTATTACCGCCTGAACACTGAAGCTTTCTTT. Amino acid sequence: CASSYYRLNTEAFF.